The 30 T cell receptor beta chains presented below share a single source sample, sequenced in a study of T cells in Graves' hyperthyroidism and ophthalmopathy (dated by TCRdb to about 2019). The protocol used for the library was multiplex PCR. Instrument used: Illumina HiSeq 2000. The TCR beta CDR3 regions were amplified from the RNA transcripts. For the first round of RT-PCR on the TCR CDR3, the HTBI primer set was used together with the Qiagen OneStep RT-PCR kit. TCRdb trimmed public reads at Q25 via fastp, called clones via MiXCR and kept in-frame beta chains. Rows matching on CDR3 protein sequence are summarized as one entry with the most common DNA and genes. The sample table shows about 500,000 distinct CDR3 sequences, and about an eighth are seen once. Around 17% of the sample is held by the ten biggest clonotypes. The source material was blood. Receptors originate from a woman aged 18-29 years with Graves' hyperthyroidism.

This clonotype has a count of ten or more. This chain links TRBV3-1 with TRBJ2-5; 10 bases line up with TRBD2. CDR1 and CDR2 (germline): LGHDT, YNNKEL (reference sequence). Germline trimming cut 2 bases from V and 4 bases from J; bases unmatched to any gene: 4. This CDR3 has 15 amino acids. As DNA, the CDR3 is TGTGCCAGCAGCCAAACTAGCGGGAATGGAGAGACCCAGTACTTC. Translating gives CASSQTSGNGETQYF.

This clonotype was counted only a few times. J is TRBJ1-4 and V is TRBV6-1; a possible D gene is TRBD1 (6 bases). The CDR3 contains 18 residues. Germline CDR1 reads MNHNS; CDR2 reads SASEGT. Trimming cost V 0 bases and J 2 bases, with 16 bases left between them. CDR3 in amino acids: CASSEAPGARNTNEKLFF. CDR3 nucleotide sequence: TGTGCCAGCAGTGAAGCGCCAGGGGCTCGAAACACTAATGAAAAACTGTTTTTT.

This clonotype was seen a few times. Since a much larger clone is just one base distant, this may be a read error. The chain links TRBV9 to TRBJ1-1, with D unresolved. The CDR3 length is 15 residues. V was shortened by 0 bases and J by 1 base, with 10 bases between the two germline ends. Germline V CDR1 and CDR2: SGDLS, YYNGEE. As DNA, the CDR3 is TGTGCCAGCAGCGTAGCTCTCCACAAGAACACTGAAGCTTTCTTT. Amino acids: CASSVALHKNTEAFF.

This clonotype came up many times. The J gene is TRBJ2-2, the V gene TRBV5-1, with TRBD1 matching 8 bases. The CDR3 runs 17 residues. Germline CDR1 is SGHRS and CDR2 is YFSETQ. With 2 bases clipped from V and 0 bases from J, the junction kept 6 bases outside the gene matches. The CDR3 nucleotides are TGCGCCAGCAGCTTCACCCCGGGACAGGCGAACACCGGGGAGCTGTTTTTT. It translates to CASSFTPGQANTGELFF.

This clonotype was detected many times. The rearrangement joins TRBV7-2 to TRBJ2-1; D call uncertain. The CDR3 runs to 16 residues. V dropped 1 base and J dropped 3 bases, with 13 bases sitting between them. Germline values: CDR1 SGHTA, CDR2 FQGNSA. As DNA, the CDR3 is TGTGCCAGCAGCTTAGAAGGAGTGGTTGACTACAATGAGCAGTTCTTC. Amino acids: CASSLEGVVDYNEQFF.

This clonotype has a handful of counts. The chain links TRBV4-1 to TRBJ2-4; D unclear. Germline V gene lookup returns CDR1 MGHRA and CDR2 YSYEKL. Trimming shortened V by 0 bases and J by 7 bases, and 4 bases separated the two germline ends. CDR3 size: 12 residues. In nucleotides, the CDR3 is TGCGCCAGCAGCCAAGAGGGGAACATTCAGTACTTC. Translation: CASSQEGNIQYF.

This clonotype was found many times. DNA for the CDR3: TGTGCCAGCAGCTTCCCGGGACAGGGTTTGATTGAAGCTTTCTTT. It codes for CASSFPGQGLIEAFF. The rearrangement joins TRBV7-9 to TRBJ1-1, with 9 bases fitting TRBD1. V lost 3 bases, J lost 7 bases, and 9 bases stayed unmatched. This CDR3 spans 15 amino acids. CDR1 is SEHNR and CDR2 is FQNEAQ in the germline V gene (reference sequence).

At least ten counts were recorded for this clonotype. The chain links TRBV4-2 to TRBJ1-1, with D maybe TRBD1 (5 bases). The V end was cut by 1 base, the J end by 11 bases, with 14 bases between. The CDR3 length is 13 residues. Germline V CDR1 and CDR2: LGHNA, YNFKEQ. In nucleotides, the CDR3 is TGTGCCAGCAGCCAAGGCGACTGGGGACGGGCTTTCTTT. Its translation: CASSQGDWGRAFF.

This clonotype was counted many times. The chain's CDR3 is CASSERTSSEQYF. DNA of the CDR3: TGCGCCAGCAGTGAGAGGACTAGCTCCGAGCAGTACTTC. The chain joins TRBV10-1 to TRBJ2-7, with TRBD2 identical over 8 bases. This CDR3 comprises 13 residues. Germline CDR1 WNHNN, CDR2 SYGVQD (reference sequence). Losses at the gene ends were 2 bases for V and 6 bases for J; bases not matched to a gene: 3.

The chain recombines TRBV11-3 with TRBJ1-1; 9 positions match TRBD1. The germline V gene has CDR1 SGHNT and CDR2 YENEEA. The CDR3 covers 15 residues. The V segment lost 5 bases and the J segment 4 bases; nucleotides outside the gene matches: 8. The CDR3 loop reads CASSPRTGVTTEAFF. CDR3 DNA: TGTGCCAGCAGCCCCAGGACAGGGGTGACCACTGAAGCTTTCTTT.

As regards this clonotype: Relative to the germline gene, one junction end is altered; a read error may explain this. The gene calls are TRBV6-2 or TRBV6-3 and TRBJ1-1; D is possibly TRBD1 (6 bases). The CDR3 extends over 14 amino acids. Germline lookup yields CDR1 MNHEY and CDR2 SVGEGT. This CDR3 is CASSYVGGDTEVFF. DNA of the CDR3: TGTGCCAGCAGTTACGTTGGGGGGGACACTGAAGTTTTCTTT.

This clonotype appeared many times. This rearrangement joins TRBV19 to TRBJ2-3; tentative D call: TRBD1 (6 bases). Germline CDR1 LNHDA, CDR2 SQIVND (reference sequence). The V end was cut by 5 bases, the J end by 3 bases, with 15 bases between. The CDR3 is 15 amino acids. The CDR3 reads CASSGDWGRTDTQYF. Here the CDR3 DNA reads TGTGCCAGTAGTGGAGATTGGGGGCGGACAGATACGCAGTATTTT.

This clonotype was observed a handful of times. CDR3 sequence (DNA): TGTGCCAGCAGCTTAAAAAGAACCTGGGGGGGTACGCAGTATTTT. Protein: CASSLKRTWGGTQYF. The chain employs TRBV11-3 and TRBJ2-3, with 7 bases lining up with TRBD2. Germline V lookup: CDR1 SGHNT, CDR2 YENEEA. This CDR3 has 15 residues. V dropped 2 bases and J dropped 8; count of bases not matched to a gene: 10. The full variable domain, with the rest looked up from reference TRBV11-3 and TRBJ2-3, is EAGVVQSPRYKIIEKKQPVAFWCNPISGHNTLYWYLQNLGQGPELLIRYENEEAVDDSQLPKDRFSAERLKGVDSTLKIQPAELGDSAVYLCASSLKRTWGGTQYFGPGTRLTVL.

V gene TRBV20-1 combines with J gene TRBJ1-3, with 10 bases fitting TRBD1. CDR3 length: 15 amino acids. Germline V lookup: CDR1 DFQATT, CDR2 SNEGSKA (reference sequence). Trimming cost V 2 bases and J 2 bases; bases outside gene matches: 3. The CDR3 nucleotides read TGCAGTGCTAGATTGGGGACAGGGGCTGGAAACACCATATATTTT. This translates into CSARLGTGAGNTIYF.

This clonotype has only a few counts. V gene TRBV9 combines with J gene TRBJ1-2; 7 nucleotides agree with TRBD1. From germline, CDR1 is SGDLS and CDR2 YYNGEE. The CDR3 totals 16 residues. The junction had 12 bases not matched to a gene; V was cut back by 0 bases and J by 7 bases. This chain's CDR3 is CASSVEQGPFSSGYTF. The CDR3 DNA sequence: TGTGCCAGCAGCGTAGAACAGGGGCCTTTCTCGAGTGGCTACACCTTC.

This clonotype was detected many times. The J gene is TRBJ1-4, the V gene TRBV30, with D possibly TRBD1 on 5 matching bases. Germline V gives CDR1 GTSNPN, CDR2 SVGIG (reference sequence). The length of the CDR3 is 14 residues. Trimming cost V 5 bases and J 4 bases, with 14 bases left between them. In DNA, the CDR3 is TGTGCCTGGTCGGAGGGACGGAGTAATGAAAAACTGTTTTTT. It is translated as CAWSEGRSNEKLFF.

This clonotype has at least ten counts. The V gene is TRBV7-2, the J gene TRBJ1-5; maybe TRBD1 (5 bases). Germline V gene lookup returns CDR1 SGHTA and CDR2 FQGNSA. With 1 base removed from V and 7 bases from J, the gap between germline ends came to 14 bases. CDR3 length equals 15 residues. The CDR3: CASSLVGGTGQPQHF. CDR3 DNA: TGTGCCAGCAGCTTAGTGGGGGGAACAGGCCAGCCCCAGCATTTT.

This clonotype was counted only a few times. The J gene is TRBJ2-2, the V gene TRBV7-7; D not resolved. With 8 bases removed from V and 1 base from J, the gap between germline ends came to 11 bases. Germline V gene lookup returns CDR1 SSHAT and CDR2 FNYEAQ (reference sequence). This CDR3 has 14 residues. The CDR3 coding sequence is TGTGCCAGCGGCCGGACCGGGAACACCGGGGAGCTGTTTTTT. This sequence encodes CASGRTGNTGELFF.

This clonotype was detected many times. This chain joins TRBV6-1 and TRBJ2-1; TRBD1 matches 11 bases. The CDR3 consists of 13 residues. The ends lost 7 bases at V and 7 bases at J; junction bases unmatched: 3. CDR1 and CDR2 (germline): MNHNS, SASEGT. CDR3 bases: TGTGCCAGCACCCGGGACAGGGGGAATGAGCAGTTCTTC. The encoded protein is CASTRDRGNEQFF.

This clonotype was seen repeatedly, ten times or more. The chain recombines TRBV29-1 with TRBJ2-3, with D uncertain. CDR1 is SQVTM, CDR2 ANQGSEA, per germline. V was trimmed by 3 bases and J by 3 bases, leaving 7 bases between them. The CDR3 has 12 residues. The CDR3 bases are TGCAGCGTTGATCAAGCAACAGATACGCAGTATTTT. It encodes CSVDQATDTQYF.

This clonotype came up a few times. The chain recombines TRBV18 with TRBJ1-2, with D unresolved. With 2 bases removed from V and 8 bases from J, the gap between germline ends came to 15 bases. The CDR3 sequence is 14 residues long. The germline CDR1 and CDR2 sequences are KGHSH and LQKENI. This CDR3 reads CASSPVTPPSGYTF. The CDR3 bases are TGTGCCAGCTCACCAGTAACTCCCCCGAGCGGCTACACCTTC. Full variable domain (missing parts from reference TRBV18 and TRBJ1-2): NAGVMQNPRHLVRRRGQEARLRCSPMKGHSHVYWYRQLPEEGLKFMVYLQKENIIDESGMPKERFSAEFPKEGPSILRIQQVVRGDSAAYFCASSPVTPPSGYTFGSGTRLTVV.

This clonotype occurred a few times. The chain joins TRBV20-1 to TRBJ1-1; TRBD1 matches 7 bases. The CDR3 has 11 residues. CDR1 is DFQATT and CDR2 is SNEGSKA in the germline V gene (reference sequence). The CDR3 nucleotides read TGCAGCTTGGCAGGGGGGAGTGAAGCTTTCTTT. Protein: CSLAGGSEAFF.

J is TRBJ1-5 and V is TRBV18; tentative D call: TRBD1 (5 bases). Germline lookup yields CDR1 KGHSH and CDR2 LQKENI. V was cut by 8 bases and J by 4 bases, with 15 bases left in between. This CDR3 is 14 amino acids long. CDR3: CASARDGLNQPQHF. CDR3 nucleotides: TGTGCCAGCGCCCGGGACGGATTAAATCAGCCCCAGCATTTT.

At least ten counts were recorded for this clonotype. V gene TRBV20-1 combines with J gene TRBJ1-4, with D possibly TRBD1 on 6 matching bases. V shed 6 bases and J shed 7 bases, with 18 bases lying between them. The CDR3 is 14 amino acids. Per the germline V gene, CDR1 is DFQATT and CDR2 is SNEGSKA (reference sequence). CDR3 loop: CSAASRSGVEKLFF. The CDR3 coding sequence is TGCAGTGCAGCCTCCAGGTCAGGGGTTGAAAAACTGTTTTTT.

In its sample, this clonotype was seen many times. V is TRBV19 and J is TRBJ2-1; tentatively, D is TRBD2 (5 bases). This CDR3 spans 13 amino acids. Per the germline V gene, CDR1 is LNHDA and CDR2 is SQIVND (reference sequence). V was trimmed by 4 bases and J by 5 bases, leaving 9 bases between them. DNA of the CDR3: TGTGCCAGTAGTAGACGGACTGACAATGAGCAGTTCTTC. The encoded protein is CASSRRTDNEQFF.

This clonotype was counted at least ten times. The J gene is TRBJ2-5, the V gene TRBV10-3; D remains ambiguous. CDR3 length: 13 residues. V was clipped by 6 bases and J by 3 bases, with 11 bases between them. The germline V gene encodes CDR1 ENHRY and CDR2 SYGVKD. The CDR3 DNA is TGTGCCATCAGAGCGTCTCCGGAAGAGACCCAGTACTTC. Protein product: CAIRASPEETQYF.

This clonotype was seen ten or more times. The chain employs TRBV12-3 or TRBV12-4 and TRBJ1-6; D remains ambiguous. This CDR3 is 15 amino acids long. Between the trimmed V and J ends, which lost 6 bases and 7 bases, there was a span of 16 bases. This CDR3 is CASSPRPMMNSPLHF. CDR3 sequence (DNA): TGTGCCAGCAGCCCACGGCCGATGATGAATTCACCCCTCCACTTT.

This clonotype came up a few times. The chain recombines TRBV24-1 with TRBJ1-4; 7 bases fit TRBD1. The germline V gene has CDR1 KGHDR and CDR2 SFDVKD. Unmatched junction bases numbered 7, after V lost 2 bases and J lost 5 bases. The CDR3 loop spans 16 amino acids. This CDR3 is CATSDSRTGLNEKLFF. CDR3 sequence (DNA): TGTGCCACCAGTGATTCTCGGACAGGCCTGAATGAAAAACTGTTTTTT.

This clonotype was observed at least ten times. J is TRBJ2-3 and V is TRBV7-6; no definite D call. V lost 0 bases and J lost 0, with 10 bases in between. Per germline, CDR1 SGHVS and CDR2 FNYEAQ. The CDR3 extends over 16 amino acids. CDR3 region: CASSLARRASTDTQYF. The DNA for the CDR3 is TGTGCCAGCAGCTTAGCCCGGAGAGCCAGCACAGATACGCAGTATTTT.

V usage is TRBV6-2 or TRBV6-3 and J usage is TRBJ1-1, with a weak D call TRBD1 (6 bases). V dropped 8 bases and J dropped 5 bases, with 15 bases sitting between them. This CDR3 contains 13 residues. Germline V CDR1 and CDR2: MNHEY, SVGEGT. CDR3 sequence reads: CASCRDTGTEAFF. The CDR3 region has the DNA TGTGCCAGCTGCCGGGACACAGGAACTGAAGCTTTCTTT.